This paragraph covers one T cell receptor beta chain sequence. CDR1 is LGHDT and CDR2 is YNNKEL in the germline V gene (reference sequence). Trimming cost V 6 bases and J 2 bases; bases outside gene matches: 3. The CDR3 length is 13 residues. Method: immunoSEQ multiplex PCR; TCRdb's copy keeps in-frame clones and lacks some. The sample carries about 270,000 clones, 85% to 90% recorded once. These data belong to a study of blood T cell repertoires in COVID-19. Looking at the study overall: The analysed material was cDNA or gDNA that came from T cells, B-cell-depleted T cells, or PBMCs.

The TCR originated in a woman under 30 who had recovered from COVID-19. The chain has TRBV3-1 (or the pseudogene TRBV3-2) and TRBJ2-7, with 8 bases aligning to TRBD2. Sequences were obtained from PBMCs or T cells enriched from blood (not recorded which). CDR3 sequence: CASSSGVAYEQYF. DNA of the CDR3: TGTGCCAGCAGTAGCGGGGTCGCCTACGAGCAGTACTTC.